The entry below describes one T cell receptor beta chain. Its antigen is unidentified. Germline assignment: CDR1 SNHLY and CDR2 FYNNEI. This CDR3 is built from 13 residues. V was pared by 10 bases and J by 5 bases, with 17 bases between. These data come from a study of blood T cells in healthy people across ages. A second PCR, run for about 6 to 11 cycles, used a sample-barcoded 5' primer plus a J-beta primer mix. Every cDNA was tagged by a template-switch adaptor with 12 random nucleotides. TCRdb redid the calling of the 5' RACE reads with MiXCR, one entry per CDR3 protein. In the table there are some 900,000 distinct CDR3 sequences, around 48% of which are singletons. General observations from the study: Greater diversity and more naive CD4+ cells were seen in long-lived donors than in aged donors. It was found that TCR beta diversity correlated strongly with the percentage of naive T cells. Age showed a roughly linear inverse relationship with TCR beta diversity per million T cells.

The V gene is TRBV2, the J gene TRBJ1-2, with D possibly being TRBD1 (5 bases). The source is a young man in good health. Material for sequencing was blood. This chain's CDR3 is CATTAGGKYGYTF. In DNA form, the CDR3 reads TGTGCCACCACTGCGGGGGGGAAGTATGGCTACACCTTC.